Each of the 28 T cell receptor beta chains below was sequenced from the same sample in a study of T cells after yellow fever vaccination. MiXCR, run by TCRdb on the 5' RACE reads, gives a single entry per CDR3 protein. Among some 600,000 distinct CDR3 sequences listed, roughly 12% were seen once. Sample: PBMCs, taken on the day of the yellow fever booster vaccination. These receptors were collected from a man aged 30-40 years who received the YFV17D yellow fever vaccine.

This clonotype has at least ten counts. CDR3 residues: CSVEVPRAYGYTF. The CDR3 DNA follows: TGCAGCGTTGAAGTACCAAGGGCCTATGGCTACACCTTC. The V gene is TRBV29-1, the J gene TRBJ1-2; D is unresolved. The germline gives CDR1 SQVTM, CDR2 ANQGSEA. The ends were cut back, 1 base at V and 4 bases at J, with 10 bases in the middle. The CDR3 runs 13 residues.

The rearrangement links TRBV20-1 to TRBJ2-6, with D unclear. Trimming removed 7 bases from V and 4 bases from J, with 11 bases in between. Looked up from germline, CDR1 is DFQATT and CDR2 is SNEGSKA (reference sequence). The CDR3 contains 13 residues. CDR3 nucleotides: TGCAGTGTCCCCCGGCCCGGGGCCAACGTCCTGACTTTC. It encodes CSVPRPGANVLTF.

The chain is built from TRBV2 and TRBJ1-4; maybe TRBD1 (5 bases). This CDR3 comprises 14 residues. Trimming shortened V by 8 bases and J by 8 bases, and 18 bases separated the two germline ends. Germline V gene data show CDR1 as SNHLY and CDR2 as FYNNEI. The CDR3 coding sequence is TGTGCCAGCGGGGCAGTCCTAAGTTTGGAAAAACTGTTTTTT. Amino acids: CASGAVLSLEKLFF.

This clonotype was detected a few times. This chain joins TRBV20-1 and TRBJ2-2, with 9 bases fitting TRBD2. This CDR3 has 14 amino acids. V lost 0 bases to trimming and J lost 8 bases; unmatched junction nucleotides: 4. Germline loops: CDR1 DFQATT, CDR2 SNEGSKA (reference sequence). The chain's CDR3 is CSARDISGRGELFF. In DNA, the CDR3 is TGCAGTGCTAGAGACATAAGCGGGAGGGGGGAGCTGTTTTTT.

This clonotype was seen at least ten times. CDR3 amino acids: CASSLEGRRVDGYTF. CDR3 coding DNA: TGCGCCAGCAGCTTGGAGGGGAGACGAGTGGATGGCTACACCTTC. The chain employs TRBV5-1 and TRBJ1-2; the D gene is possibly TRBD1 (5 bases). V lost 0 bases and J 6 bases, leaving 15 bases between the germline ends. Germline V lookup: CDR1 SGHRS, CDR2 YFSETQ. This CDR3 is 15 amino acids long.

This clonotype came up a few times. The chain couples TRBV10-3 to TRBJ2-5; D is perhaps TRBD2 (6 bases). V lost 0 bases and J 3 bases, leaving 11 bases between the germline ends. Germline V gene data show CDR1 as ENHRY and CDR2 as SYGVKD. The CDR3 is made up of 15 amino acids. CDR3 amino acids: CAISESPSVEETQYF. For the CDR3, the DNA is TGTGCCATCAGTGAGTCGCCTAGCGTAGAAGAGACCCAGTACTTC.

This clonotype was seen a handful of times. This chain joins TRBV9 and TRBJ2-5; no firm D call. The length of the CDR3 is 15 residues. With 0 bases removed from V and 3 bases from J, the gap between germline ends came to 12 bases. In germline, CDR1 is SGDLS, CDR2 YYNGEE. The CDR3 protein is CASSVGGGTKETQYF. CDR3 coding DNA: TGTGCCAGCAGCGTAGGTGGCGGTACAAAAGAGACCCAGTACTTC.

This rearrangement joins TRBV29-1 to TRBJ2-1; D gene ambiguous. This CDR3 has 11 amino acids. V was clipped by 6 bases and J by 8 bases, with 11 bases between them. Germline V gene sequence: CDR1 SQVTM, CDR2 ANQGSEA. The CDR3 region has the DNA TGCAGCGTACCCCTGCCCGATGAGCAGTTCTTC. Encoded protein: CSVPLPDEQFF.

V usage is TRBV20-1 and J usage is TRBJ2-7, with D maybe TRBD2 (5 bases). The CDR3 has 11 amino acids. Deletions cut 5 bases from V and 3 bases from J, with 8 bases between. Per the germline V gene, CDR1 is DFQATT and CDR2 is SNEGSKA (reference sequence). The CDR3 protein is CSAVRGYEQYF. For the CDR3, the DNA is TGCAGTGCTGTCCGGGGCTACGAGCAGTACTTC.

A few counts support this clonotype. The CDR3 loop reads CASSLVGGAPNTGELFF. The CDR3 coding sequence is TGTGCCAGCAGCTTAGTCGGGGGGGCCCCGAACACCGGGGAGCTGTTTTTT. This rearrangement joins TRBV7-6 to TRBJ2-2, with TRBD2 matching 8 bases. Germline loops: CDR1 SGHVS, CDR2 FNYEAQ. J gave up 0 bases and V 1 base, and 4 bases lay outside the gene matches. This CDR3 spans 17 amino acids.

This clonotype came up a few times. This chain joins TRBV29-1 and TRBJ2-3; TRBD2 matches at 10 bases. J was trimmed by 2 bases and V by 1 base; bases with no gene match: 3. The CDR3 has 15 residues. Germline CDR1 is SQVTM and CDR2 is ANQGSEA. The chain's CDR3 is CSVEALAGATDTQYF. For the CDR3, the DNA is TGCAGCGTTGAAGCCCTAGCGGGAGCCACAGATACGCAGTATTTT.

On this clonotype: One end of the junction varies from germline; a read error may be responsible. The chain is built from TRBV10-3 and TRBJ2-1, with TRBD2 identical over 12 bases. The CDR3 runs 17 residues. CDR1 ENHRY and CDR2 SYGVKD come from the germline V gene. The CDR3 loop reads CASSSRLAGARTNEQFF. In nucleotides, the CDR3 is TGTGCCAGCAGTAGCCGACTAGCGGGAGCAAGAACGAATGAGCAGTTCTTC.

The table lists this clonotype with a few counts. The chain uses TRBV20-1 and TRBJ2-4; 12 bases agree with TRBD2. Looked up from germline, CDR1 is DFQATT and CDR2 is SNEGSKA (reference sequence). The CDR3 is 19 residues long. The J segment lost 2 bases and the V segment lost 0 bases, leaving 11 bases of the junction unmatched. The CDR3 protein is CSARDTSGRTPVTKNIQYF. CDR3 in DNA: TGCAGTGCTAGAGATACTAGCGGGAGGACCCCAGTCACCAAAAACATTCAGTACTTC.

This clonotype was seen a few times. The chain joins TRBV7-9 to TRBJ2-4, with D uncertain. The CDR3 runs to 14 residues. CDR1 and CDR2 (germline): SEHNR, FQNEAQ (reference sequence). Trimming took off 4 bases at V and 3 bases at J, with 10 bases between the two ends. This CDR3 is CASSSAMVKNIQYF. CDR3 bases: TGTGCCAGCAGCTCGGCTATGGTCAAAAACATTCAGTACTTC.

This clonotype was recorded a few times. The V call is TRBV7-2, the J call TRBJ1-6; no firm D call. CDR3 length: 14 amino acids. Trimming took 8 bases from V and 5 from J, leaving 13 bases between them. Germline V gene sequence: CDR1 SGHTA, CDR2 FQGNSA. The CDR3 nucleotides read TGTGCCAGCTTACGGCAGAGCGATAATTCACCCCTCCACTTT. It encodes CASLRQSDNSPLHF. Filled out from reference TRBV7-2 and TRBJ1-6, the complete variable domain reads GAGVSQSPSNKVTEKGKDVELRCDPISGHTALYWYRQSLGQGLEFLIYFQGNSAPDKSGLPSDRFSAERTGGSVSTLTIQRTQQEDSAVYLCASLRQSDNSPLHFGNGTRLTVT.

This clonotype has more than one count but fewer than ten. DNA of the CDR3: TGTGCCACCAGCGAATCGGCGCAGACCCAGTACTTC. Translation gives CATSESAQTQYF. This chain connects TRBV24-1 to TRBJ2-5; D is unclear. Germline loops: CDR1 KGHDR, CDR2 SFDVKD. The CDR3 has 12 amino acids. Trimming removed 7 bases from V and 6 bases from J, with 11 bases in between.

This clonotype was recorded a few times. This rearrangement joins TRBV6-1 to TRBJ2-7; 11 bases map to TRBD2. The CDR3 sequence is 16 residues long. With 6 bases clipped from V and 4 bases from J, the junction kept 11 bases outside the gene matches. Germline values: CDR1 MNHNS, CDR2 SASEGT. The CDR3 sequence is CASSPSGLAGGYEQYF. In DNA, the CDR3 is TGTGCCAGCAGCCCCTCTGGGCTAGCGGGAGGTTACGAGCAGTACTTC.

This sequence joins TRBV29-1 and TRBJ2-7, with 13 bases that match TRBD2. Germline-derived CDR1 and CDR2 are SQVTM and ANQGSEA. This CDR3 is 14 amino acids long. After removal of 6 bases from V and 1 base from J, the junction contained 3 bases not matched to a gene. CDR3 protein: CSVGGLAGSYEQYF. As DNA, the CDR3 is TGCAGCGTGGGGGGACTAGCGGGATCCTACGAGCAGTACTTC.

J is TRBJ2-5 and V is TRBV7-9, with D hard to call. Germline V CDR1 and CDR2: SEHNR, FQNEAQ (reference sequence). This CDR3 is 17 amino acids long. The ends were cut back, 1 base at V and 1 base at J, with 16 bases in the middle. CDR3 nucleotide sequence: TGTGCCAGCAGCTTAGGGGCGGCCACCAAGACCCAAGAGACCCAGTACTTC. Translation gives CASSLGAATKTQETQYF.

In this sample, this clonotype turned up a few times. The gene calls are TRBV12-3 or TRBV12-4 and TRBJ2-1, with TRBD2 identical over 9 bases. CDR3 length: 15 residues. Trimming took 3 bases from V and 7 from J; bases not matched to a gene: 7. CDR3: CASSLGLAIGNEQFF. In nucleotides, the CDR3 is TGTGCCAGCAGTTTGGGACTAGCCATTGGAAATGAGCAGTTCTTC.

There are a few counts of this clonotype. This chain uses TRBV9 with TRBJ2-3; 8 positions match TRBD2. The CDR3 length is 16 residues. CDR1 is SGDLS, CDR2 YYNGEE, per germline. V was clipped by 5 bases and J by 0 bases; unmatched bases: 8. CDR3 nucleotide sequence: TGTGCCAGCAGTGAACGACCTAGCGGGAGCACAGATACGCAGTATTTT. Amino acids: CASSERPSGSTDTQYF.

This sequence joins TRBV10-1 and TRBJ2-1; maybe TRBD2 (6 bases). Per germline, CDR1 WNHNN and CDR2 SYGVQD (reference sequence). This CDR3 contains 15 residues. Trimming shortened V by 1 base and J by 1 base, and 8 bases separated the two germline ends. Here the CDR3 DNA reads TGCGCCAGCAGTGAGTGGGGAGGATCCTACAATGAGCAGTTCTTC. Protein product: CASSEWGGSYNEQFF.

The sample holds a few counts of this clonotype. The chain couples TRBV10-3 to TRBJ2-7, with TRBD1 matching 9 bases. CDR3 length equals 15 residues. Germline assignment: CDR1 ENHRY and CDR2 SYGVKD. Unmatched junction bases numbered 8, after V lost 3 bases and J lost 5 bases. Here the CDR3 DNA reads TGTGCCATCAGTGATACGGGACAGGGCATCGACGAGCAGTACTTC. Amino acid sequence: CAISDTGQGIDEQYF.

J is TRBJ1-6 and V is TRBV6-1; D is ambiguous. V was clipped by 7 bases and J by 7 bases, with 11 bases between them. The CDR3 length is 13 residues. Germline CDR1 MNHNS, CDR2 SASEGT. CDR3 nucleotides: TGTGCCAGCAAGCTCCATGAAAATTCACCCCTCCACTTT. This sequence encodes CASKLHENSPLHF.

The CDR3 loop reads CASRWGVSQETQYF. Here the CDR3 DNA reads TGTGCCAGCAGATGGGGGGTTTCTCAAGAGACCCAGTACTTC. The V and J genes are TRBV27 and TRBJ2-5; a possible D gene is TRBD2 (6 bases). The ends were cut back, 6 bases at V and 2 bases at J, with 13 bases in the middle. The germline CDR1 and CDR2 sequences are MNHEY and SMNVEV (reference sequence). This CDR3 region has 14 residues.

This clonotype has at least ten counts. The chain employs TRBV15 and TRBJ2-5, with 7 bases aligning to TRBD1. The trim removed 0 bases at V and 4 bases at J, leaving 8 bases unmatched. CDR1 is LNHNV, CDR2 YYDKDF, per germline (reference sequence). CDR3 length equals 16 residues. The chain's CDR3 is CATSRETGPVGETQYF. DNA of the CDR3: TGTGCCACCAGCAGAGAGACAGGGCCTGTCGGAGAGACCCAGTACTTC.

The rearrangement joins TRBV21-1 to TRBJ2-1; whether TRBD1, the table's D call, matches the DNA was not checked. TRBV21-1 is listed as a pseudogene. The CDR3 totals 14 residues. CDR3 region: CASSPRGGLNEQFF. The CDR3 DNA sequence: TGTGCCAGCAGCCCCAGAGGGGGGCTCAATGAGCAGTTCTTC.

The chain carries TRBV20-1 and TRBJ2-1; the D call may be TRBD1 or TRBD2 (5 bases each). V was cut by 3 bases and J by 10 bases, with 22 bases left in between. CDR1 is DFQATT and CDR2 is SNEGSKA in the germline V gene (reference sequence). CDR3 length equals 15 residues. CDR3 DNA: TGCAGTGCTAGGGCATCCGGGACCCCGAGCGACGAGCAGTTCTTC. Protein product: CSARASGTPSDEQFF.